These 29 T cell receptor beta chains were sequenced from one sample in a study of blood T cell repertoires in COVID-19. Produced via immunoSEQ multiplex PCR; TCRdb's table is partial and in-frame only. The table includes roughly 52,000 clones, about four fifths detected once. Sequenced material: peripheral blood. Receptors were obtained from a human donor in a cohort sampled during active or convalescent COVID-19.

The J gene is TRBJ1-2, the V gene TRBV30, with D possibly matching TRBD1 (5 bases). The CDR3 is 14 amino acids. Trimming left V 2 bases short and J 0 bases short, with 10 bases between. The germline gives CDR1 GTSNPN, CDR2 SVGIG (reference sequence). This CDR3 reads CAWSSTATNYGYTF. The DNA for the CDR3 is TGTGCCTGGAGTTCGACAGCTACTAACTATGGCTACACCTTC.

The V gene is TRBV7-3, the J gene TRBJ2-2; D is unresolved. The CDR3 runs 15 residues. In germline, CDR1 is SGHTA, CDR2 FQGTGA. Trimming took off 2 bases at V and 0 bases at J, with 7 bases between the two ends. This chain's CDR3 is CASSLDTANTGELFF. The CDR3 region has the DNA TGTGCCAGCAGCTTAGACACCGCGAACACCGGGGAGCTGTTTTTT.

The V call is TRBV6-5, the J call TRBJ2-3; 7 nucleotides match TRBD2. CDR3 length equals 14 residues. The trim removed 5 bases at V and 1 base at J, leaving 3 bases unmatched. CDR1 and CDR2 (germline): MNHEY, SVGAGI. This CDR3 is CASSPLAGTDTQYF. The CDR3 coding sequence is TGTGCCAGCAGTCCTCTAGCGGGCACAGATACGCAGTATTTT.

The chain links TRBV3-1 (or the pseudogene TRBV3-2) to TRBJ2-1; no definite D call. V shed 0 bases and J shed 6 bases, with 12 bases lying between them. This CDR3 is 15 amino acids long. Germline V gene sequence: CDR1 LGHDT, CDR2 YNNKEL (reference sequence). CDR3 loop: CASSQDASQANEQFF. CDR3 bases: TGTGCCAGCAGCCAAGACGCTTCCCAGGCCAATGAGCAGTTCTTC.

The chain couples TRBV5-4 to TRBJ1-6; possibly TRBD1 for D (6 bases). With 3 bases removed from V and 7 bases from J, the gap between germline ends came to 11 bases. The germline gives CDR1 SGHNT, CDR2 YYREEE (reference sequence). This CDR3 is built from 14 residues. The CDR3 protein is CASSSGQPNSPLHF. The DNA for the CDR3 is TGTGCCAGCAGCTCCGGACAGCCCAATTCACCCCTCCACTTT.

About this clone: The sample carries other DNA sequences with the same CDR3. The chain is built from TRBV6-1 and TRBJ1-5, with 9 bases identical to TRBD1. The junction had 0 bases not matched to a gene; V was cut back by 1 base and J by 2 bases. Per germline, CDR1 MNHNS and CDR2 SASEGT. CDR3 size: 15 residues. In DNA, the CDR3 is TGTGCCAGCAGTGAAGGACAGGGGGGCAATCAGCCCCAGCATTTT. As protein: CASSEGQGGNQPQHF.

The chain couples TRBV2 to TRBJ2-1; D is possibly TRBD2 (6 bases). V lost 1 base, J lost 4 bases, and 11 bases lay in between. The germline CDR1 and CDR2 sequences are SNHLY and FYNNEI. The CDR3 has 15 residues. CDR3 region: CASSEGIAVYNEQFF. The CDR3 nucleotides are TGTGCCAGCAGTGAAGGAATAGCGGTTTACAATGAGCAGTTCTTC.

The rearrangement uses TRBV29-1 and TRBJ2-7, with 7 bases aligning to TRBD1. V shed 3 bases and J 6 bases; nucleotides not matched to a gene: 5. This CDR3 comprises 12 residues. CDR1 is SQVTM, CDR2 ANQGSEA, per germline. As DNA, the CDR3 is TGCAGCGTTGAGCTGACAGGGCCCGAGCAGTACTTC. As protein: CSVELTGPEQYF.

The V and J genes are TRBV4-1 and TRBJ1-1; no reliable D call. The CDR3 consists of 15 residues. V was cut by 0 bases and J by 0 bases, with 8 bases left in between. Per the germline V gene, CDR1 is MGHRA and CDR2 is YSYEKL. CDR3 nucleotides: TGCGCCAGCAGCCAAGAAGCGGCGGTGAACACTGAAGCTTTCTTT. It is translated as CASSQEAAVNTEAFF.

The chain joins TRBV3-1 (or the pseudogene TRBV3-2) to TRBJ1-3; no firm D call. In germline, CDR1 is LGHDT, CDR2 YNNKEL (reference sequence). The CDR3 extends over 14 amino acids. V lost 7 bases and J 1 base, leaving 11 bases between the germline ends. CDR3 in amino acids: CASKRGGSGNTIYF. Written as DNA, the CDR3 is TGTGCCAGCAAACGGGGTGGGTCTGGAAACACCATATATTTT.

DNA of the CDR3: TGTGCCAGTAGTAGAGGTCCAGGGGTACTGGGTTCACCCCTCCACTTT. Protein sequence: CASSRGPGVLGSPLHF. The chain joins TRBV19 to TRBJ1-6; D possibly corresponds to TRBD1 (6 bases). The germline CDR1 and CDR2 sequences are LNHDA and SQIVND (reference sequence). This CDR3 has 16 amino acids. The germline V and J ends were trimmed by 4 bases and 9 bases, with 19 bases remaining between them.

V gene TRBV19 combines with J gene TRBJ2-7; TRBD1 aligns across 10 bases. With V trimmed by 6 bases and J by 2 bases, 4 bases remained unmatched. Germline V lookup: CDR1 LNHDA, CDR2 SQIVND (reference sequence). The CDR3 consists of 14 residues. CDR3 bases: TGTGCCAGTAGGAGGGACAGGGGCACCTACGAGCAGTACTTC. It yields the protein CASRRDRGTYEQYF.

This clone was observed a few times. CDR3 sequence: CASSSGTGNTEAFF. The CDR3 nucleotides are TGTGCCAGCAGCTCAGGGACAGGGAACACTGAAGCTTTCTTT. This rearrangement joins TRBV7-9 to TRBJ1-1; the match to TRBD1 covers 8 bases. V dropped 4 bases and J dropped 1; count of bases not matched to a gene: 2. CDR1 and CDR2 from the germline V gene are SEHNR and FQNEAQ (reference sequence). There are 14 residues in the CDR3.

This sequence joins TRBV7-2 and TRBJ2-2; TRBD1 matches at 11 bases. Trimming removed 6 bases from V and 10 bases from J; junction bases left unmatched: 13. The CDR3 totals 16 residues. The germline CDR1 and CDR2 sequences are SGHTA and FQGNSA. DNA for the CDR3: TGTGCCAGCAGTATCGGACAGGGGGCCCTAAGAGTGGAGCTGTTTTTT. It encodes CASSIGQGALRVELFF.

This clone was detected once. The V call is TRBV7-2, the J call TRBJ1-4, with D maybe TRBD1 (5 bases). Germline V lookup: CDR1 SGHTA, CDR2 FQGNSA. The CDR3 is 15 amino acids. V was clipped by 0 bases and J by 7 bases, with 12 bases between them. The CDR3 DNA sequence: TGTGCCAGCAGCTTAGCCTCAGGGTTAACTGAAAAACTGTTTTTT. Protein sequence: CASSLASGLTEKLFF.

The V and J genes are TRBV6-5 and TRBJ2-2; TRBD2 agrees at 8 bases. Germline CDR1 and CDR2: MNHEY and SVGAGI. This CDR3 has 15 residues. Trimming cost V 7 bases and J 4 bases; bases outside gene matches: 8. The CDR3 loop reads CASITSGRSTGELFF. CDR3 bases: TGTGCCAGCATAACTAGCGGCCGGAGCACCGGGGAGCTGTTTTTT.

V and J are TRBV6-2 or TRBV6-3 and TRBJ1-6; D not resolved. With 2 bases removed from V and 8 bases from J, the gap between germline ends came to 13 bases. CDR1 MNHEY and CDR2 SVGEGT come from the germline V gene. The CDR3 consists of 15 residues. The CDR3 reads CASSYRPLRDSPLHF. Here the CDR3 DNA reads TGTGCCAGCAGTTACCGGCCCCTCCGGGATTCACCCCTCCACTTT.

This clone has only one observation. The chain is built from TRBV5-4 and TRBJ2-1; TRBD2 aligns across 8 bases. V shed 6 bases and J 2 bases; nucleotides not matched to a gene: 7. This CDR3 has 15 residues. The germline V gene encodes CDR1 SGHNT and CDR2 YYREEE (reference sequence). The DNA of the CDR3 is TGTGCCAGCACCGAGGGACTAGTGGCCTACAATGAGCAGTTCTTC. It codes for CASTEGLVAYNEQFF.

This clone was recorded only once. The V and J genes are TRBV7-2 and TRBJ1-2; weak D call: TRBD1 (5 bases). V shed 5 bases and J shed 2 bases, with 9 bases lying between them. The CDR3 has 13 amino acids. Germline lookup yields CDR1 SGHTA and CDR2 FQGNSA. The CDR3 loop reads CASSPDRNYGYTF. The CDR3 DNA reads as TGTGCCAGCAGCCCCGACAGAAACTATGGCTACACCTTC.

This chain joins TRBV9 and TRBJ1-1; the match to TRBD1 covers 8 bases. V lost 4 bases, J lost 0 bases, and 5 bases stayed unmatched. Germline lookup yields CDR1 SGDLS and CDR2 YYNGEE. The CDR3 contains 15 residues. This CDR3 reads CASSKQGDMNTEAFF. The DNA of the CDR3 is TGTGCCAGCAGCAAACAGGGGGATATGAACACTGAAGCTTTCTTT.

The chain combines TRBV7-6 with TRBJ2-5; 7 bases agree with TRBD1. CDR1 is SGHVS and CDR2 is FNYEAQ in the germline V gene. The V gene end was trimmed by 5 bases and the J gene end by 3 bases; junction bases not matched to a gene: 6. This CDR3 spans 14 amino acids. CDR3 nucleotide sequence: TGTGCCAGCAGCGTCCATACAGGGGAAGAGACCCAGTACTTC. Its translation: CASSVHTGEETQYF.

CDR3 sequence: CSVHTGAPHQPQHF. The DNA of the CDR3 is TGCAGCGTTCATACAGGGGCCCCGCATCAGCCCCAGCATTTT. This chain joins TRBV29-1 and TRBJ1-5; 7 bases are shared with TRBD1. The CDR3 loop spans 14 amino acids. Germline assignment: CDR1 SQVTM and CDR2 ANQGSEA. The trim removed 5 bases at V and 5 bases at J, leaving 9 bases unmatched.

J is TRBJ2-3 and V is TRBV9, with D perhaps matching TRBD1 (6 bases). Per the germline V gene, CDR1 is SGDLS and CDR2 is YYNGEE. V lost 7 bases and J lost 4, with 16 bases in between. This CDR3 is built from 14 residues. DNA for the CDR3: TGTGCCAGCCGCCCTACAGGGCCGGCAGATACGCAGTATTTT. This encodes CASRPTGPADTQYF.

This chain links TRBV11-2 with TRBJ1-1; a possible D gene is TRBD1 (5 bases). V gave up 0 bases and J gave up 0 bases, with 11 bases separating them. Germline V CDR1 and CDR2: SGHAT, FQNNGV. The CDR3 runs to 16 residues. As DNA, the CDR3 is TGTGCCAGCAGCTTAGACAGGGTGGGGATGAACACTGAAGCTTTCTTT. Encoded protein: CASSLDRVGMNTEAFF.

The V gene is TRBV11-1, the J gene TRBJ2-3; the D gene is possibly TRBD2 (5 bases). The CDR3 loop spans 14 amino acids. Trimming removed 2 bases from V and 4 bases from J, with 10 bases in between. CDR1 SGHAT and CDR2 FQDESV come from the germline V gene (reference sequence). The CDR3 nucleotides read TGTGCCAGCAGCTTATGGCCGGGATCAGATACGCAGTATTTT. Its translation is CASSLWPGSDTQYF.

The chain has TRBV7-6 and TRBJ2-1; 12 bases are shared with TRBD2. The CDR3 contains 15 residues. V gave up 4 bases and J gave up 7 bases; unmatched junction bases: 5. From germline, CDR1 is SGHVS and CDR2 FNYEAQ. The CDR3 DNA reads TGTGCCAGCAGCTCCCGGCTAGCGGGGGGGAATGAGCAGTTCTTC. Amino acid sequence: CASSSRLAGGNEQFF.

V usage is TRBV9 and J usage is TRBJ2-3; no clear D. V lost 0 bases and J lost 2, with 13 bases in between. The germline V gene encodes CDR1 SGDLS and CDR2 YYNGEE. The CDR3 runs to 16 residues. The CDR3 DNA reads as TGTGCCAGCAGCGTAGGATTCGGCGGTTTCACAGATACGCAGTATTTT. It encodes CASSVGFGGFTDTQYF.

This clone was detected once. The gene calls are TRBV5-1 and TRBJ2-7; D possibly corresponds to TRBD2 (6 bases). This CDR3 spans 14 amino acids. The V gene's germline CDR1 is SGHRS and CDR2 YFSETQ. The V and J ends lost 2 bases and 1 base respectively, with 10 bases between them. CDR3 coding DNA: TGCGCCAGCAGCTTAGGGGCGGGGTCCTACGAGCAGTACTTC. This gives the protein CASSLGAGSYEQYF.

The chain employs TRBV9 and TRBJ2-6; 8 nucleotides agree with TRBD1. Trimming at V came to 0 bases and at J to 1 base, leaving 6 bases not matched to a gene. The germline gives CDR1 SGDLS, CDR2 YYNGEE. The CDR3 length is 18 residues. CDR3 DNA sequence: TGTGCCAGCAGCGTAGTCCAGGGGGCGCAATCTGGGGCCAACGTCCTGACTTTC. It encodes CASSVVQGAQSGANVLTF.